The clone carrying this T cell receptor beta chain was detected many times. The CDR3 length is 17 residues. Trimming left V 3 bases short and J 3 bases short, with 15 bases between. The source of the sample is a study of spatial heterogeneity in lung cancer. TCRdb called the 5' RACE reads again in MiXCR, with one record for every CDR3 protein. This sample carries nearly 5,500 distinct CDR3 sequences, 3.9% of them seen once, and the ten largest clones take 12%. Time point of the sample: sample taken at primary tumor resection. The V gene is TRBV12-3 or TRBV12-4, the J gene TRBJ2-6; D is unclear. This receptor was obtained from a male donor with early-stage non-small cell lung cancer. The material sequenced was normal lung tissue next to the tumor, taken at surgery. CDR3 in DNA: TGTGCCAGCAGTTTGGGCAGCCACCACCATGGGGCCAACGTCCTGACTTTC. The encoded protein is CASSLGSHHHGANVLTF.